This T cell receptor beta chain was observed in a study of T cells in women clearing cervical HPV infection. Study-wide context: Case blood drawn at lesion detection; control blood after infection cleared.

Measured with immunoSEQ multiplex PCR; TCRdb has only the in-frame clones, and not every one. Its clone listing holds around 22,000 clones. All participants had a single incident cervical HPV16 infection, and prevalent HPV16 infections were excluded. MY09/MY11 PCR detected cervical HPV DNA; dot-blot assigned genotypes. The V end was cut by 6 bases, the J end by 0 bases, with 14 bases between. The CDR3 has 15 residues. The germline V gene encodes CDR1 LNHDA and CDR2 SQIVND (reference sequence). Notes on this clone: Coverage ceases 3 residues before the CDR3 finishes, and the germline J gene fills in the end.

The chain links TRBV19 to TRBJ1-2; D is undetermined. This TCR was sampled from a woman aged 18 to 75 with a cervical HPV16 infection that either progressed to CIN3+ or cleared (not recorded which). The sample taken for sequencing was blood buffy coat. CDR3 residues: CASSVNTSPNYGYTF. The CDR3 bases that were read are TGTGCCAGTAGCGTTAACACCTCACCTAACTATGGC.